Sequencing of this T cell receptor (beta chain) was carried out in a study of tumor and adjacent non-tumor tissue in lung cancer. Study information: Each sample yielded a few million productive TCRbeta reads on average. Whole-study results and caveats: Compared with tumor, normal lung showed significantly lower TCR diversity.

The library came from three nested PCR rounds adapted from ARM-PCR protocols. Each CDR3 protein is one row after TCRdb ran MiXCR on the multiplex PCR reads. The data hold roughly 120,000 distinct CDR3 sequences, with nearly 85% observed a single time. The CDR3 is made up of 17 amino acids. The germline V gene has CDR1 SGDLS and CDR2 YYNGEE. Notes on this clonotype: Its matching antigen is unknown. One junction end disagrees with the germline gene, perhaps due to a read error.

This sample's RNA came from whole unsorted tissue. Between August and November 2014, newly diagnosed, chemotherapy-naive lung cancer patients underwent thoracic surgery in China. J is TRBJ2-1 and V is TRBV9, with TRBD2 identical over 11 bases. The clonotype was recovered from an older man with non-small cell lung cancer. The source material was lung tumor tissue. The CDR3 sequence: CAISVGGGTSGHNEQFF. Written as DNA, the CDR3 is TGTGCCATCAGCGTAGGAGGGGGGACTAGCGGACACAATGAGCAGTTCTTC.